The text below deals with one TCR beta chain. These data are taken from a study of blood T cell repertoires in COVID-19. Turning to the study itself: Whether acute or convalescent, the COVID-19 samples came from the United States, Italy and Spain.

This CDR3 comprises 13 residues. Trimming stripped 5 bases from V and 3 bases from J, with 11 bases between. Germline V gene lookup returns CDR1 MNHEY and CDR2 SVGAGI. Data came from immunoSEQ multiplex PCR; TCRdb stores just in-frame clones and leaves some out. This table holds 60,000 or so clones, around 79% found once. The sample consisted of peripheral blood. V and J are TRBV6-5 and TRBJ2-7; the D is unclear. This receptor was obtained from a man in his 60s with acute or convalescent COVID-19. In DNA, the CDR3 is TGTGCCAGCAGTCCTTCCCTCTACTACGAGCAGTACTTC. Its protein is CASSPSLYYEQYF.